Following are 16 T cell receptor beta chains from one sample sequenced in a study of spatial heterogeneity in lung cancer. General study findings and limits: Mutation tallies in tumors tracked expanded intratumoral alpha and beta TCR counts.

Time point noted: sample taken at primary tumor resection. Each CDR3 protein gets one entry after TCRdb re-called the 5' RACE reads with MiXCR. Among 2,500 to 3,500 distinct CDR3 sequences listed, less than 3.5% were seen once. Which antigens these TCRs recognize remains unknown. The sequences come from lung tumor tissue, collected at surgery. These receptors were obtained from a male donor with early-stage non-small cell lung cancer.

Within the sample, this clonotype is medium-sized. The chain employs TRBV7-9 and TRBJ1-2; tentative D call: TRBD1 (5 bases). The CDR3 is 15 residues long. V was shortened by 5 bases and J by 4 bases, with 17 bases between the two germline ends. Germline V gene lookup returns CDR1 SEHNR and CDR2 FQNEAQ (reference sequence). CDR3 sequence reads: CASSLGAKAPYGYTF. CDR3 DNA: TGTGCCAGCAGCCTAGGGGCAAAGGCCCCCTATGGCTACACCTTC.

V gene TRBV10-3 combines with J gene TRBJ2-1; D tentatively fits TRBD1 or TRBD2 (6 bases each). Germline V gene data show CDR1 as ENHRY and CDR2 as SYGVKD. The CDR3 is 15 residues long. The V end was cut by 3 bases, the J end by 10 bases, with 19 bases between. This CDR3 reads CAISDGAGGPWEQFF. DNA for the CDR3: TGTGCCATCAGTGACGGGGCTGGGGGGCCTTGGGAGCAGTTCTTC.

The J gene is TRBJ2-3, the V gene TRBV11-1, with no clear D. The CDR3 runs 14 residues. The V gene lost 2 bases and the J gene lost 6 bases, with 12 bases spanning the gap. Looked up from germline, CDR1 is SGHAT and CDR2 is FQDESV (reference sequence). The DNA of the CDR3 is TGTGCCAGCAGCTTACGATGGACCCCCGATACGCAGTATTTT. Translated, it gives CASSLRWTPDTQYF.

Many counts were recorded for this clonotype. The gene calls are TRBV11-2 and TRBJ1-1, with TRBD1 identical over 7 bases. CDR1 is SGHAT, CDR2 FQNNGV, per germline. This CDR3 is built from 14 residues. Losses at the gene ends were 4 bases for V and 4 bases for J; bases not matched to a gene: 6. The CDR3 nucleotides are TGTGCCAGCAGCTCCCGAGACAGGGCCACTGAAGCTTTCTTT. Its translation: CASSSRDRATEAFF.

This clonotype has a handful of counts. This chain uses TRBV6-2 or TRBV6-3 with TRBJ1-2; tentative D call: TRBD1 (6 bases). Germline loops: CDR1 MNHEY, CDR2 SVGEGT. The V end was cut by 0 bases, the J end by 5 bases, with 19 bases between. The CDR3 is made up of 17 amino acids. The CDR3 here is CASSYSKAGERFYGYTF. The CDR3 DNA sequence: TGTGCCAGCAGTTACTCGAAGGCAGGGGAGAGATTTTATGGCTACACCTTC.

This clonotype is medium-sized. This chain uses TRBV30 with TRBJ2-1; 9 nucleotides line up with TRBD1. The length of the CDR3 is 11 residues. CDR1 and CDR2 from the germline V gene are GTSNPN and SVGIG (reference sequence). With V trimmed by 2 bases and J by 15 bases, 5 bases remained unmatched. Here the CDR3 reads CAWSTGTGRFF. The CDR3, as DNA: TGTGCCTGGAGTACCGGGACAGGGCGGTTCTTC.

This clonotype is medium-sized (0.01 to 0.1%) within its sample. The gene calls are TRBV7-6 and TRBJ1-2; D call uncertain. This CDR3 has 19 residues. V dropped 0 bases and J dropped 2 bases, with 22 bases sitting between them. Germline assignment: CDR1 SGHVS and CDR2 FNYEAQ. CDR3 nucleotides: TGTGCCAGCAGCTTAGCAACGGAGTCTTTATTATTACCCAACTATGGCTACACCTTC. Its protein is CASSLATESLLLPNYGYTF.

This clonotype is medium-sized in the sample. The V and J genes are TRBV20-1 and TRBJ1-6; 8 bases are shared with TRBD1. The length of the CDR3 is 14 residues. Germline CDR1 and CDR2: DFQATT and SNEGSKA (reference sequence). After removal of 6 bases from V and 9 bases from J, the junction contained 10 bases not matched to a gene. The DNA of the CDR3 is TGCAGTGCCCGAACGGGACAGGAAGCTTCACCCCTCCACTTT. It codes for CSARTGQEASPLHF.

This clonotype has at least ten counts. V gene TRBV2 combines with J gene TRBJ2-2; either TRBD1 or TRBD2 may fit D (6 bases each). The CDR3 has 15 residues. Germline V gene lookup returns CDR1 SNHLY and CDR2 FYNNEI. Deletions cut 4 bases from V and 6 bases from J, with 15 bases between. This CDR3 is CASSVVGGAAGELFF. The CDR3 DNA follows: TGTGCCAGCAGTGTTGTCGGGGGCGCCGCCGGGGAGCTGTTTTTT.

In its sample, this clonotype ranks as medium-sized. The V call is TRBV6-6, the J call TRBJ2-2; D not resolved. V gave up 5 bases and J gave up 0 bases, with 13 bases separating them. This CDR3 has 16 amino acids. From germline, CDR1 is MNHNY and CDR2 SVGAGI (reference sequence). In DNA form, the CDR3 reads TGTGCCAGCAGTCCCTCGTCGCTCGCGAACACCGGGGAGCTGTTTTTT. This gives the protein CASSPSSLANTGELFF.

On this clonotype: A read error may explain this, as a much larger clone is one base away. The chain employs TRBV6-1 and TRBJ2-7; D possibly matches TRBD1 or TRBD2 (5 bases each). V gave up 4 bases and J gave up 1 base, with 14 bases separating them. The CDR3 is 15 residues long. CDR1 is MNHNS, CDR2 SASEGT, per germline. CDR3 sequence (DNA): TGTGCCAGCAGTGCCCGGAGAGGGGTGTCCTACGAGCAGTACTTC. Its translation: CASSARRGVSYEQYF.

This clonotype was recorded at least ten times. The rearrangement links TRBV30 to TRBJ1-2; D unresolved. The CDR3 runs 13 residues. Between the trimmed V and J ends, which lost 4 bases and 6 bases, there was a span of 15 bases. Germline CDR1 and CDR2: GTSNPN and SVGIG (reference sequence). The CDR3 coding sequence is TGTGCCTGGACACATCGTCCTAATAATGGCTACACCTTC. This gives the protein CAWTHRPNNGYTF.

This clonotype was seen ten or more times. This chain links TRBV7-2 with TRBJ2-3, with TRBD2 matching over 8 bases. Germline V gene data show CDR1 as SGHTA and CDR2 as FQGNSA. The CDR3 sequence is 15 residues long. V was pared by 2 bases and J by 1 base, with 2 bases of the junction left unmatched. The CDR3 nucleotides read TGTGCCAGCAGCTTAATGGGACTAGGCACAGATACGCAGTATTTT. It codes for CASSLMGLGTDTQYF.

This clonotype was counted ten times or more. This chain uses TRBV6-6 with TRBJ1-3, with 7 bases matching TRBD1. This CDR3 has 16 amino acids. The J segment lost 4 bases and the V segment lost 2 bases, leaving 8 bases of the junction unmatched. CDR1 is MNHNY, CDR2 SVGAGI, per germline (reference sequence). DNA for the CDR3: TGTGCCAGCAGTTACACGGGACAGCAAGGGGGAAACACCATATATTTT. This encodes CASSYTGQQGGNTIYF.

This clonotype rates as medium-sized. The rearrangement joins TRBV18 to TRBJ1-4, with D unclear. The germline V and J ends were trimmed by 1 base and 0 bases, with 9 bases remaining between them. Germline V CDR1 and CDR2: KGHSH, LQKENI. This CDR3 contains 16 residues. As DNA, the CDR3 is TGTGCCAGCTCACCACTCCCCAGATCAACTAATGAAAAACTGTTTTTT. Protein product: CASSPLPRSTNEKLFF.

By sample share, this clonotype is medium-sized. The genes are TRBV7-8 and TRBJ2-3; D unclear. The ends were cut back, 3 bases at V and 5 bases at J, with 9 bases in the middle. Germline V gene sequence: CDR1 SGHVS, CDR2 FQNEAQ. This CDR3 is 13 amino acids long. The CDR3 reads CASSFLRGDTQYF. DNA of the CDR3: TGTGCCAGCAGCTTCCTCCGAGGAGATACGCAGTATTTT. The full variable domain, with the rest looked up from reference TRBV7-8 and TRBJ2-3, is GAGVSQSPRYKVAKRGQDVALRCDPISGHVSLFWYQQALGQGPEFLTYFQNEAQLDKSGLPSDRFFAERPEGSVSTLKIQRTQQEDSAVYLCASSFLRGDTQYFGPGTRLTVL.